This T cell receptor (beta chain) appears in the sequencing data of a study of blood T cell repertoires in COVID-19. About the research overall: Collection of acute and convalescent COVID-19 samples took place in the United States, Italy and Spain. From T cells, B-cell-depleted T cells, or PBMCs came the material, which was cDNA or gDNA.

The CDR3 runs 16 residues. Trimming at V came to 6 bases and at J to 2 bases, leaving 9 bases not matched to a gene. Per germline, CDR1 SGHTA and CDR2 FQGNSA. Original analysis: Counts of nucleated cells, estimated from reference gene primer amplification, were obtained. The protocol was immunoSEQ multiplex PCR, while the TCRdb copy is restricted to in-frame clones and leaves out a portion. V and J calls and clone size are given by that table; D and trimming were obtained from the DNA. The sample contains more than 100,000 clones, just under 80% of which appear only once. This clonotype was sampled from a man aged 55-75 years with active or convalescent COVID-19. The chain recombines TRBV7-2 with TRBJ2-5; 10 bases are shared with TRBD2. Specimen: peripheral blood. In DNA form, the CDR3 reads TGTGCCAGCAGTCTAAGCGGGGGGGCAGGACAAGAGACCCAGTACTTC. This encodes CASSLSGGAGQETQYF.